This TCR beta chain emerged from a study of spatial heterogeneity in lung cancer (dated by TCRdb to 2018 to 2020). Background for the entire study: More beta-chain than alpha-chain transcripts were consistently detected, likely reflecting higher beta-chain transcript abundance. In the raw uncorrected reads, each unique combination of TCR and UMI appeared more than ten times on average. In non-small cell lung cancer, the study made a quantitative comparison of TCR alpha and beta repertoires among multiple tumor regions, matched nontumor lung and blood. TCR repertoire features were related to nonsynonymous mutation counts determined by whole-exome sequencing of tumor tissue. At surgery, roughly 220 tumor regions, around 64 matched nontumor lung samples and 45 to 60 PBMC samples were TCR-sequenced for both alpha and beta chains. Here is what the overall study found, with its caveats: Ubiquitous expanded tumor TCRs showed up in blood more often at tumor resection than at routine follow-up. Confirming at a functional level the hypothesis that regional TCRs recognize regional mutations was considered to require additional single-cell paired TCR alpha and beta sequencing.

The time point label for this specimen denotes: sample taken at primary tumor resection. For TCR sequencing, whole RNA was extracted from tumor and nontumor lung tissue, or from cryopreserved PBMC samples, and no cell sorting was done. Samples were obtained from about 69 patients with early-stage, untreated non-small cell lung cancer from the lung TRACERx cohort. Only patients with enough RNA available from two or more tumor regions were chosen for TCR sequencing. Receptors were amplified or captured by 5' RACE. Sequencing used a NextSeq 500. In the TCR library protocol, a unique molecular identifier was attached to each TCR cDNA molecule so that PCR and sequencing errors could be corrected. On the authors' methods: TCR identification, UMI-based error correction and CDR3 extraction were all carried out with Decombinator tools. Expanded TCRs were defined as those above a frequency of 2 per 1,000, corresponding to the top 1% of the tumor frequency distribution. Renyi diversity was computed with the R vegan package after each repertoire had been subsampled 100 times to 5,000 TCRs. CDR3 similarity networks were built from amino acid triplet string-kernel similarity, with CDR3s being connected when pairwise similarity was above 0.82. TCRdb applied fastp at Q25 and MiXCR to the public reads, then kept only in-frame beta chains. Rows with one shared CDR3 protein collapse into an entry with the most common genes and DNA. These V and J calls are TCRdb output, not the study's own analysis. In all, the sample holds roughly 54,000 distinct CDR3 sequences, and about 7.4% of those were seen once. The top ten clonotypes cover 10% to 15% of the sample.

Note on this clonotype: Its cognate antigen has yet to be identified. A read error may account for a junction end that differs from germline.

The clonotype was recovered from a female donor with early-stage non-small cell lung cancer. The material sequenced was PBMCs, taken at surgery.

The CDR3: CATGQGDTGEPFF. The DNA reads as follows: TGTGCCACGGGACAGGGGGACACCGGGGAGCCGTTTTTT. The sequence is built from TRBV30 and TRBJ2-2; TRBD1 aligns with 11 central bases. The CDR3 runs 13 residues from the cysteine to the phenylalanine. The only DNA kept is the CDR3, 39 bases in frame from the first base. The germline V gene (reference sequence) sets CDR1 to GTSNPN and CDR2 to SVGIG.